What follows are 13 T cell receptor beta chains derived from one specimen sequenced in a study of cytomegalovirus exposure and HLA in healthy donors. The protocol was immunoSEQ multiplex PCR, while the TCRdb copy is restricted to in-frame clones and leaves out a portion. The sample lists roughly 75,000 clones, nearly 95% occurring once. Sequencing was done on a sample of PBMCs. These receptor sequences come from a woman between 18 and 30 years old in good health and CMV-seronegative.

V usage is TRBV5-1 and J usage is TRBJ1-2; possibly TRBD1 for D (6 bases). The V gene lost 3 bases and the J gene lost 6 bases, with 15 bases spanning the gap. The germline V gene has CDR1 SGHRS and CDR2 YFSETQ. CDR3 length: 14 residues. DNA of the CDR3: TGCGCCAGCAGCTCCCTCGTTGGGGGCAATGGCTACACCTTC. Its protein product is CASSSLVGGNGYTF. Complete variable domain (other parts from reference TRBV5-1 and TRBJ1-2): KAGVTQTPRYLIKTRGQQVTLSCSPISGHRSVSWYQQTPGQGLQFLFEYFSETQRNKGNFPGRFSGRQFSNSRSEMNVSTLELGDSALYLCASSSLVGGNGYTFGSGTRLTVV.

The chain recombines TRBV4-2 with TRBJ1-1; no definite D call. From germline, CDR1 is LGHNA and CDR2 YNFKEQ. With 4 bases removed from V and 6 bases from J, the gap between germline ends came to 21 bases. CDR3 length: 16 residues. The CDR3 region has the DNA TGTGCCAGCAGCCCCACCACGGGCGGGCTAGGGCCTGAAGCTTTCTTT. Translated: CASSPTTGGLGPEAFF.

This chain links TRBV4-3 with TRBJ2-1; D is unresolved. Germline CDR1 LGHNA, CDR2 YSLEER. The V gene lost 0 bases and the J gene lost 5 bases, with 5 bases spanning the gap. The CDR3 consists of 13 residues. The CDR3 region is CASSQDSDNEQFF. Written as DNA, the CDR3 is TGCGCCAGCAGCCAAGATTCGGACAATGAGCAGTTCTTC.

This rearrangement joins TRBV4-2 to TRBJ2-2, with a weak D call TRBD2 (6 bases). Germline V gene lookup returns CDR1 LGHNA and CDR2 YNFKEQ. The CDR3 extends over 17 amino acids. V was shortened by 4 bases and J by 0 bases, with 15 bases between the two germline ends. The CDR3 bases are TGTGCCAGCAGCCCCGGGGGTAGCGAGACGAACACCGGGGAGCTGTTTTTT. Its protein is CASSPGGSETNTGELFF.

Concerning this clone: An end of the junction does not agree with germline; a read error may underlie this. J is TRBJ2-7 and V is TRBV7-7; D might be TRBD2 (6 bases). Germline loops: CDR1 SSHAT, CDR2 FNYEAQ (reference sequence). CDR3 length equals 18 residues. The CDR3 nucleotides read TGTGCTAGCAGCTTAAACTTGGAACTAGCCTACGGCTACTACGAGCAGTACTTC. Amino acid sequence: CASSLNLELAYGYYEQYF.

The chain is built from TRBV5-4 and TRBJ2-5; 14 bases agree with TRBD2. The CDR3 spans 14 residues. The V segment lost 3 bases and the J segment 5 bases; nucleotides outside the gene matches: 0. Germline loops: CDR1 SGHNT, CDR2 YYREEE (reference sequence). The CDR3 is CASSWTSGGETQYF. Written as DNA, the CDR3 is TGTGCCAGCAGCTGGACTAGCGGGGGGGAGACCCAGTACTTC. Using reference TRBV5-4 and TRBJ2-5 for the parts outside the CDR3, the full variable domain is ETGVTQSPTHLIKTRGQQVTLRCSSQSGHNTVSWYQQALGQGPQFIFQYYREEENGRGNFPPRFSGLQFPNYSSELNVNALELDDSALYLCASSWTSGGETQYFGPGTRLLVL.

The chain uses TRBV27 and TRBJ2-7; 7 bases align to TRBD2. The germline CDR1 and CDR2 sequences are MNHEY and SMNVEV (reference sequence). The CDR3 runs 15 residues. J was trimmed by 0 bases and V by 3 bases; bases with no gene match: 5. CDR3 region: CASSFSGQPSYEQYF. The CDR3, as DNA: TGTGCCAGCAGTTTTAGCGGGCAGCCCTCCTACGAGCAGTACTTC.

The V gene is TRBV4-3, the J gene TRBJ2-7; 7 positions match TRBD1. CDR3 length: 13 residues. Germline lookup yields CDR1 LGHNA and CDR2 YSLEER. V gave up 4 bases and J gave up 2 bases; unmatched junction bases: 2. CDR3 sequence: CASSPGQAYEQYF. In DNA, the CDR3 is TGCGCCAGCAGCCCCGGACAGGCCTACGAGCAGTACTTC.

This chain uses TRBV12-5 with TRBJ2-7; 7 bases are shared with TRBD1. Trimming at V came to 7 bases and at J to 1 base, leaving 4 bases not matched to a gene. CDR1 and CDR2 (germline): LGHNT, FRNRAP. This CDR3 is 13 amino acids long. CDR3 protein: CASVPGQSYEQYF. CDR3 nucleotide sequence: TGTGCTAGTGTTCCGGGACAGTCCTACGAGCAGTACTTC.

Only one count was recorded for this clone. The chain joins TRBV4-1 to TRBJ2-5; D gene unclear. This CDR3 has 14 residues. Trimming took 0 bases from V and 3 from J, leaving 8 bases between them. Per the germline V gene, CDR1 is MGHRA and CDR2 is YSYEKL. CDR3 in DNA: TGCGCCAGCAGCCAAGAATTCAGGAAAGAGACCCAGTACTTC. Translated: CASSQEFRKETQYF.

This chain connects TRBV27 to TRBJ2-7, with D possibly TRBD2 on 5 matching bases. Germline CDR1 MNHEY, CDR2 SMNVEV (reference sequence). V lost 5 bases and J 1 base, leaving 6 bases between the germline ends. This CDR3 has 12 amino acids. The CDR3 region is CASSPGSYEQYF. Written as DNA, the CDR3 is TGTGCCAGCAGTCCGGGATCCTACGAGCAGTACTTC.

J is TRBJ1-2 and V is TRBV7-2; maybe TRBD1 (5 bases). Germline assignment: CDR1 SGHTA and CDR2 FQGNSA. V was clipped by 2 bases and J by 4 bases, with 11 bases between them. The CDR3 totals 14 residues. CDR3 nucleotides: TGTGCCAGCAGCTTAAACTTTCAGGGCTATGGCTACACCTTC. Amino acid sequence: CASSLNFQGYGYTF.

V gene TRBV6-5 combines with J gene TRBJ1-2; weak D call: TRBD1 (6 bases). The V and J ends lost 6 bases and 5 bases respectively, with 16 bases between them. Per the germline V gene, CDR1 is MNHEY and CDR2 is SVGAGI. The CDR3 contains 14 residues. The CDR3 sequence: CASSYRDTRYGYTF. The CDR3 DNA follows: TGTGCCAGCAGCTATCGGGACACGCGATATGGCTACACCTTC.